Listed here are 22 T cell receptor beta chains from one sample, sequenced in a study of identical twins. TCRdb used MiXCR to reprocess the 5' RACE reads, holding one entry per CDR3 protein. The sample records about 530,000 distinct CDR3 sequences, about 15% being singletons. The same specimen was also included in a second study, on yellow fever vaccine responses in identical twins.

Material: CD4+ T cells sorted from blood. The receptors were sampled from a woman between 18 and 29 years old in good health.

The V gene is TRBV10-3, the J gene TRBJ1-1, with TRBD1 as a possible D gene (5 bases). V lost 7 bases to trimming and J lost 2 bases, with 8 bases between them. This CDR3 has 12 amino acids. Looked up from germline, CDR1 is ENHRY and CDR2 is SYGVKD. This CDR3 is CAIKRDNTEAFF. CDR3 in DNA: TGTGCCATCAAGCGGGACAACACTGAAGCTTTCTTT.

The CDR3 bases are TGCAGCGTTGAAGTTGGGGGTAACACTGAAGCTTTCTTT. Protein: CSVEVGGNTEAFF. The genes are TRBV29-1 and TRBJ1-1; TRBD1 is a possible D gene (5 bases). The length of the CDR3 is 13 residues. Germline assignment: CDR1 SQVTM and CDR2 ANQGSEA. Trimming took off 1 base at V and 2 bases at J, with 8 bases between the two ends.

V and J are TRBV4-1 and TRBJ2-7; D remains ambiguous. The CDR3 spans 15 residues. Trimming stripped 1 base from V and 5 bases from J, with 15 bases between. In germline, CDR1 is MGHRA, CDR2 YSYEKL. The CDR3 DNA is TGCGCCAGCAGCCAAGGTGCAGGAAGGCGGAACGAGCAGTACTTC. Translation: CASSQGAGRRNEQYF.

This clonotype was seen a handful of times. The chain combines TRBV12-3 or TRBV12-4 with TRBJ2-1; 8 positions match TRBD2. V trimming: 5 bases; J trimming: 7 bases; junction bases outside the gene matches: 10. There are 15 residues in the CDR3. CDR3 in amino acids: CASSHEREIVNEQFF. Here the CDR3 DNA reads TGTGCCAGCAGTCACGAGCGGGAGATCGTGAATGAGCAGTTCTTC.

There are a few counts of this clonotype. The chain carries TRBV9 and TRBJ2-1, with D perhaps being TRBD1 or TRBD2 (6 bases each). CDR1 is SGDLS, CDR2 YYNGEE, per germline. V gave up 2 bases and J gave up 5 bases, with 23 bases separating them. CDR3 length: 18 amino acids. CDR3 amino acids: CASSVIGGSPGGHNEQFF. The CDR3 DNA reads as TGTGCCAGCAGCGTCATAGGAGGGTCCCCCGGGGGCCACAATGAGCAGTTCTTC.

Only a few counts were recorded for this clonotype. This rearrangement joins TRBV7-9 to TRBJ2-2, with a weak D call TRBD2 (6 bases). This CDR3 is built from 14 residues. Germline CDR1 and CDR2: SEHNR and FQNEAQ (reference sequence). The ends were cut back, 5 bases at V and 5 bases at J, with 12 bases in the middle. CDR3 nucleotide sequence: TGTGCCAGCAGCGCGCCGGGACTTACCGGGGAGCTGTTTTTT. It codes for CASSAPGLTGELFF.

This clonotype was seen a few times. This chain connects TRBV7-3 to TRBJ2-2, with D tentatively TRBD1 (6 bases). Trimming stripped 5 bases from V and 4 bases from J, with 17 bases between. Per germline, CDR1 SGHTA and CDR2 FQGTGA. The CDR3 is 16 amino acids. CDR3 loop: CASSLNTGPGTGELFF. In DNA form, the CDR3 reads TGTGCCAGCAGCCTAAATACAGGGCCGGGCACCGGGGAGCTGTTTTTT.

This clonotype was counted only a few times. V gene TRBV28 combines with J gene TRBJ2-7; either TRBD1 or TRBD2 may fit D (5 bases each). This CDR3 is built from 14 residues. The germline V gene encodes CDR1 MDHEN and CDR2 SYDVKM. V was pared by 8 bases and J by 1 base, with 15 bases between. CDR3 loop: CASRLWGSSYEQYF. In nucleotides, the CDR3 is TGTGCCAGCCGACTTTGGGGGAGTTCCTACGAGCAGTACTTC.

This clonotype was found a few times. This chain joins TRBV3-1 and TRBJ2-4; D is unclear. V was shortened by 4 bases and J by 0 bases, with 10 bases between the two germline ends. The germline CDR1 and CDR2 sequences are LGHDT and YNNKEL (reference sequence). The CDR3 loop spans 15 amino acids. The CDR3 region is CASSPSSLAKNIQYF. CDR3 nucleotides: TGTGCCAGCAGCCCCTCATCCCTAGCCAAAAACATTCAGTACTTC.

This clonotype was seen many times. CDR3 region: CSASGSRYEQYF. In DNA form, the CDR3 reads TGCAGTGCTAGCGGGAGTAGATACGAGCAGTACTTC. The chain couples TRBV20-1 to TRBJ2-7; a weak D match, TRBD2 (6 bases). The germline V gene encodes CDR1 DFQATT and CDR2 SNEGSKA (reference sequence). V was pared by 3 bases and J by 4 bases, with 10 bases between. The CDR3 sequence is 12 residues long.

There are a few counts of this clonotype. The chain combines TRBV20-1 with TRBJ1-2; possible D gene TRBD1, 6 bases. Deletions cut 2 bases from V and 6 bases from J, with 13 bases between. CDR3 length: 13 residues. Germline loops: CDR1 DFQATT, CDR2 SNEGSKA (reference sequence). This CDR3 reads CSARPGAKDGYTF. The CDR3 region has the DNA TGCAGTGCTAGACCGGGGGCGAAGGATGGCTACACCTTC.

This clonotype was counted a few times. The rearrangement links TRBV28 to TRBJ2-3; 8 nucleotides agree with TRBD2. There are 15 residues in the CDR3. Germline V gene data show CDR1 as MDHEN and CDR2 as SYDVKM. The ends lost 4 bases at V and 4 bases at J; junction bases unmatched: 7. The CDR3 sequence: CASSSLAAGADTQYF. As DNA, the CDR3 is TGTGCCAGCAGTTCACTAGCGGCAGGCGCAGATACGCAGTATTTT.

This clonotype showed up just a few times. The V and J genes are TRBV21-1 and TRBJ2-4; the table names TRBD1, a call not compared with the DNA. TRBV21-1 is labeled a pseudogene. This CDR3 region has 10 residues. The DNA for the CDR3 is TGTGCCTTAAGGGGGGCCTGGCGAGGCTTC. This encodes CALRGAWRGF.

The chain links TRBV5-1 to TRBJ2-4, with D possibly matching TRBD2 (6 bases). The CDR3 is made up of 13 amino acids. The V gene's germline CDR1 is SGHRS and CDR2 YFSETQ. Trimming took 4 bases from V and 7 from J, leaving 12 bases between them. The CDR3 is CASSVDRGNIQYF. The DNA of the CDR3 is TGCGCCAGCAGCGTGGACCGGGGGAACATTCAGTACTTC.

The chain recombines TRBV12-3 or TRBV12-4 with TRBJ2-7; no reliable D call. Trimming removed 6 bases from V and 3 bases from J, with 12 bases in between. This CDR3 is 13 amino acids long. This chain's CDR3 is CASRRTENYEQYF. The CDR3 region has the DNA TGTGCCAGCAGACGGACGGAGAACTACGAGCAGTACTTC.

This sequence joins TRBV11-2 and TRBJ1-3; D remains ambiguous. The CDR3 contains 17 residues. The V and J ends lost 3 bases and 0 bases respectively, with 15 bases between them. The germline gives CDR1 SGHAT, CDR2 FQNNGV. CDR3 protein: CASSFQPGGDSGNTIYF. The CDR3 DNA reads as TGTGCCAGCAGCTTCCAGCCCGGCGGCGACTCTGGAAACACCATATATTTT.

This chain links TRBV6-1 with TRBJ2-1; TRBD2 agrees at 7 bases. This CDR3 has 20 residues. Germline V CDR1 and CDR2: MNHNS, SASEGT. Trimming took 1 base from V and 0 from J; bases not matched to a gene: 15. CDR3 in amino acids: CASSEVSRLAAPSSYNEQFF. The CDR3 bases are TGTGCCAGCAGTGAAGTTTCCCGACTAGCAGCCCCTAGCTCCTACAATGAGCAGTTCTTC.

This clonotype occurred a few times. The chain recombines TRBV2 with TRBJ2-1; D gene ambiguous. Trimming pared 3 bases from V and 14 bases from J, leaving 14 bases between. Germline CDR1 is SNHLY and CDR2 is FYNNEI. This CDR3 comprises 12 residues. The CDR3, as DNA: TGTGCCAGCAGTGATTATGCAAGCATTGAGTTCTTC. Translation gives CASSDYASIEFF.

The chain combines TRBV18 with TRBJ1-2, with D tentatively TRBD1 (6 bases). The CDR3 length is 13 residues. Germline-derived CDR1 and CDR2 are KGHSH and LQKENI. V was pared by 1 base and J by 3 bases, with 6 bases between. CDR3 DNA: TGTGCCAGCTCACCACAGGGGGACTATGGCTACACCTTC. Translated, it gives CASSPQGDYGYTF.

The CDR3 DNA reads TGCAGCGTTTTACCCCGAAGCGGAGGGGCGGGAGATACGCAGTATTTT. Translated, it gives CSVLPRSGGAGDTQYF. The rearrangement joins TRBV29-1 to TRBJ2-3; a weak D match, TRBD2 (6 bases). V lost 5 bases and J 5 bases, leaving 23 bases between the germline ends. This CDR3 has 16 residues. CDR1 SQVTM and CDR2 ANQGSEA come from the germline V gene.

The chain carries TRBV5-1 and TRBJ2-1, with D perhaps TRBD2 (7 bases). V lost 4 bases to trimming and J lost 9 bases, with 23 bases between them. From germline, CDR1 is SGHRS and CDR2 YFSETQ. CDR3 length equals 16 residues. The CDR3: CASSLRGQASGGEQFF. CDR3 coding DNA: TGCGCCAGCAGCCTGCGGGGGCAGGCTAGCGGCGGTGAGCAGTTCTTC.

Only a few counts were recorded for this clonotype. The chain is built from TRBV28 and TRBJ2-7, with D possibly being TRBD1 (6 bases). The CDR3 length is 15 residues. Deletions cut 5 bases from V and 5 bases from J, with 19 bases between. CDR1 and CDR2 (germline): MDHEN, SYDVKM. The CDR3 region is CASSPRTGNGNEQYV. The CDR3 DNA reads TGTGCCAGCAGTCCCCGAACAGGGAACGGGAACGAGCAGTACGTC.